This T cell receptor (beta chain) appears in the sequencing data of a study of shared clonotypes between healthy human individuals. TCRdb keeps only in-frame clones here, not all; method: immunoSEQ multiplex PCR. The sample records 1.4 million to 1.5 million clones, around 97% being singletons. This CDR3 spans 17 amino acids. Between the trimmed V and J ends, which lost 4 bases and 1 base, there was a span of 16 bases. Germline-derived CDR1 and CDR2 are LNHDA and SQIVND (reference sequence). This clonotype originated in a man aged 25 to 45 in good health. The V gene is TRBV19, the J gene TRBJ2-2; D is unresolved. The sample consisted of naive CD4+ T cells sorted from blood. The subset was: CD45RA+ positively selected. The CDR3 DNA sequence: TGTGCCAGTAGTACCCAGACCCTAATAAAGAACACCGGGGAGCTGTTTTTT. Translating gives CASSTQTLIKNTGELFF.